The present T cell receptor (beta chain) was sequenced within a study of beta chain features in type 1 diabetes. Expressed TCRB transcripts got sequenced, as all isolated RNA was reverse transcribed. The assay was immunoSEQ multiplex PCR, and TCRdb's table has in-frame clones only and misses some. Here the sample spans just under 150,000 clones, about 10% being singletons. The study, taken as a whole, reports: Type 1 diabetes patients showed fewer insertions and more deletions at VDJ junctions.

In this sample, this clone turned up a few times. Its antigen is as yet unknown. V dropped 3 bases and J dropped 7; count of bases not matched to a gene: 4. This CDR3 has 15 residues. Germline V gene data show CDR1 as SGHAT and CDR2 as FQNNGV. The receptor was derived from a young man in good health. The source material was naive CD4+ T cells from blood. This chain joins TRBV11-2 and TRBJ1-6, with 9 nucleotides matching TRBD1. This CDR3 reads CASSFRTGDNSPLHF. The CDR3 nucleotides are TGTGCCAGCAGCTTCAGGACAGGGGACAATTCACCCCTCCACTTT.